This T cell receptor beta chain was observed in a study of shared clonotypes between healthy human individuals. Study-level information: Three plates each covered CD4 naive and memory; CD8 naive two, CD8 memory one. Study outcomes and limitations: Donor clonotype sharing was expected to depend on sequencing depth. The study found lower generation probabilities in non-shared clonotypes than in those shared by all four donors.

The germline V gene has CDR1 SGHTA and CDR2 FQGNSA. J lost 7 bases, V lost 0 bases, and 1 base had no gene match. This CDR3 has 15 amino acids. In regard to this clone: Its antigen is not identified.

Profiled with immunoSEQ multiplex PCR; TCRdb holds only in-frame clones, not every one. The sample holds over 2 million clones, over 85% seen once. The genes are TRBV7-2 and TRBJ2-2; 11 positions agree with TRBD1. The sample was naive CD4+ T cells sorted from blood. Subset: CD45RA+ positively selected. The sequence derives from a man in his late teens or twenties in good health. The CDR3 bases are TGTGCCAGCAGCTTAGCGGGGACAGGGGGCGGGGAGCTGTTTTTT. It specifies CASSLAGTGGGELFF.